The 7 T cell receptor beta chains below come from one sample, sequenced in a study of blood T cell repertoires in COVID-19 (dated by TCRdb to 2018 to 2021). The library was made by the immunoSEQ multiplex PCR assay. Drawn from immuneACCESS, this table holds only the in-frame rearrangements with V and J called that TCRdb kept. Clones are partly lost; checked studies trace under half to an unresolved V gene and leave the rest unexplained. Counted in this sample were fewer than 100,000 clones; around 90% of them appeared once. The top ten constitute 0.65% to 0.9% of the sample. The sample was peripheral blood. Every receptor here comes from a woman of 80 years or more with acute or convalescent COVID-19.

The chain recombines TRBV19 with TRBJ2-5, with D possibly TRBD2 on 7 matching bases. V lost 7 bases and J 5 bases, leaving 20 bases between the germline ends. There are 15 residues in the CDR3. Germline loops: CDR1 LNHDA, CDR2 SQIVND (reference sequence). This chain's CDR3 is CASTSVRGAAETQYF. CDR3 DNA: TGTGCCAGTACCTCAGTCCGGGGGGCCGCGGAGACCCAGTACTTC.

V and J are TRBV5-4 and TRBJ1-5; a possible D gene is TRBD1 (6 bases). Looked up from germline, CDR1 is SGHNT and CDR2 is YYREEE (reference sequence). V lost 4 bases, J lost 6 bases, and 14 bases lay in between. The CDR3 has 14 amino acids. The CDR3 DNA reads TGTGCCAGCAGCACGCAAGGGGGTTCTCAGCCCCAGCATTTT. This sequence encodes CASSTQGGSQPQHF.

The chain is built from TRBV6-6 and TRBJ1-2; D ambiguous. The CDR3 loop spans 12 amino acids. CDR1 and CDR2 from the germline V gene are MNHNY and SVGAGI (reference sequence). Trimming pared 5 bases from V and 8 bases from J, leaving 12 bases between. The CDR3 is CASSGTRAGYTF. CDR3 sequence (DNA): TGTGCCAGCAGTGGCACGAGGGCGGGCTACACCTTC.

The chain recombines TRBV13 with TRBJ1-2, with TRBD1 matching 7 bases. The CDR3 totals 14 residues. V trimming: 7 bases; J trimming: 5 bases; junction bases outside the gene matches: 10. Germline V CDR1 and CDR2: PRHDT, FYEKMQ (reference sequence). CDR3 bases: TGTGCCAGCACTTCCAGGGGGTTTTATTATGGCTACACCTTC. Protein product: CASTSRGFYYGYTF.

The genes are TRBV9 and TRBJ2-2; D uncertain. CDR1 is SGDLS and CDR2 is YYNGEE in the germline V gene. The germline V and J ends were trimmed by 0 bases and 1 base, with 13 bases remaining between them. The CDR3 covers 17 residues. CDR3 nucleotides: TGTGCCAGCAGCGTAGCCCCAGGAAGAATGAACACCGGGGAGCTGTTTTTT. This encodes CASSVAPGRMNTGELFF.

CDR3 loop: CASSLSIPGGVPGDGELFF. The DNA of the CDR3 is TGTGCCAGCAGTTTATCGATCCCTGGAGGGGTACCGGGGGACGGGGAGCTGTTTTTT. This chain links TRBV27 with TRBJ2-2, with a tentative D call TRBD2 (6 bases). Looked up from germline, CDR1 is MNHEY and CDR2 is SMNVEV (reference sequence). The CDR3 loop spans 19 amino acids. The V end lost 0 bases, the J end lost 7 bases, and 24 bases lay between the germline ends.

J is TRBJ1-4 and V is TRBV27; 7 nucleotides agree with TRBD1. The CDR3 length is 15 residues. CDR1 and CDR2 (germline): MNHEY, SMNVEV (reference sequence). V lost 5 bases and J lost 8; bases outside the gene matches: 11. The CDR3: CASSPNRGGREKLFF. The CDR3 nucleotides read TGTGCCAGCAGTCCCAACAGGGGCGGACGGGAAAAACTGTTTTTT.